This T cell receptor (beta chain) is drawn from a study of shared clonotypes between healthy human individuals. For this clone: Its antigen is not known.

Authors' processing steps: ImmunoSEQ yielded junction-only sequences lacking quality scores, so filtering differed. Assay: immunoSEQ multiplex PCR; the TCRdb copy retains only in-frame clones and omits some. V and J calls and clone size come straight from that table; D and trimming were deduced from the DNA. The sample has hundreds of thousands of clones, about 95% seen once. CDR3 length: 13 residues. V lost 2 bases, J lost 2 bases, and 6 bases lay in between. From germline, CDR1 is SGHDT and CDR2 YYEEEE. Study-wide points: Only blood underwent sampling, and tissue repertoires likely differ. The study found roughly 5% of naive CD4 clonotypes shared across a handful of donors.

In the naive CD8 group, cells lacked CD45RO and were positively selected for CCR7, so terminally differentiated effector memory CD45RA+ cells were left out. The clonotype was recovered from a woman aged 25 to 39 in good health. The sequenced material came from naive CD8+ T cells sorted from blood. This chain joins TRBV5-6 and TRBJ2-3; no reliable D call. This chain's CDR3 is CASSLPNTDTQYF. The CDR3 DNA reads TGTGCCAGCAGCTTACCGAACACAGATACGCAGTATTTT.